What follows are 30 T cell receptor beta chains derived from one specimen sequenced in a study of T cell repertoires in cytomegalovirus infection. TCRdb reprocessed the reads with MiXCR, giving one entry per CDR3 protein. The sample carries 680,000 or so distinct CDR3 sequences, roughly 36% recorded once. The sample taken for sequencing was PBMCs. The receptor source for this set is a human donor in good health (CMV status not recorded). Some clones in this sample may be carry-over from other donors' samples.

CDR3 amino acids: CASGGTGGYDTQYF. CDR3 sequence (DNA): TGTGCCAGCGGCGGGACCGGCGGGTATGATACGCAGTATTTT. J is TRBJ2-3 and V is TRBV6-1, with D possibly TRBD2 on 6 matching bases. V lost 8 bases and J lost 6, with 18 bases in between. Germline assignment: CDR1 MNHNS and CDR2 SASEGT. There are 14 residues in the CDR3.

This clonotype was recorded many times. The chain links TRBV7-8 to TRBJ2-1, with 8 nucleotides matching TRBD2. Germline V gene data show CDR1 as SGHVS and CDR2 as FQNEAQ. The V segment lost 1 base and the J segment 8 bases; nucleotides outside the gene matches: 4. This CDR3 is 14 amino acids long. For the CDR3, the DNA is TGTGCCAGCAGCTTAGTTAGGACTAGCCATGAGCAGTTCTTC. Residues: CASSLVRTSHEQFF.

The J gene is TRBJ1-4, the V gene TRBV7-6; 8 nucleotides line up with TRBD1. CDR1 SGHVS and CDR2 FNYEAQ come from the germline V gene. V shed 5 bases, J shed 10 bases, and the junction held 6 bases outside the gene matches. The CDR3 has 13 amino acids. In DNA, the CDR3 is TGTGCCAGCAGCGTATACAGGGGGGCAAAACTGTTTTTT. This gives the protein CASSVYRGAKLFF. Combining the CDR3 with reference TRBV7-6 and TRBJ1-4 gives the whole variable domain GAGVSQSPRYKVTKRGQDVALRCDPISGHVSLYWYRQALGQGPEFLTYFNYEAQQDKSGLPNDRFSAERPEGSISTLTIQRTEQRDSAMYRCASSVYRGAKLFFGSGTQLSVL.

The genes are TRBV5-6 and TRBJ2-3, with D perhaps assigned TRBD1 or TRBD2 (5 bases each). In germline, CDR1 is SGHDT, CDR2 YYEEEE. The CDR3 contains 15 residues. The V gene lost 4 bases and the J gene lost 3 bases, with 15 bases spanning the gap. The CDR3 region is CASSPVGAETDTQYF. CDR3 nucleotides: TGTGCCAGCAGCCCGGTCGGGGCGGAGACAGATACGCAGTATTTT.

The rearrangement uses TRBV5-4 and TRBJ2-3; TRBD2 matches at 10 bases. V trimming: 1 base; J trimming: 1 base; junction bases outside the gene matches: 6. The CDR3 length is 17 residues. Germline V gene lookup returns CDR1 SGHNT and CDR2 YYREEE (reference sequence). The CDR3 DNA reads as TGTGCCAGCAGCTTGTCTCTAGCGGGAGTTGGCACAGATACGCAGTATTTT. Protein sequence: CASSLSLAGVGTDTQYF.

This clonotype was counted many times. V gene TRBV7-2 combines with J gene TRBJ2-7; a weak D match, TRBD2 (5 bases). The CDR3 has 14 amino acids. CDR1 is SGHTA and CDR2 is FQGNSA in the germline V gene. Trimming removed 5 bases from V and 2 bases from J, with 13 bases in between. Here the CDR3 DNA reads TGTGCCAGCAGCCGGGCACTAGGCCCCTACGAGCAGTACTTC. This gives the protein CASSRALGPYEQYF.

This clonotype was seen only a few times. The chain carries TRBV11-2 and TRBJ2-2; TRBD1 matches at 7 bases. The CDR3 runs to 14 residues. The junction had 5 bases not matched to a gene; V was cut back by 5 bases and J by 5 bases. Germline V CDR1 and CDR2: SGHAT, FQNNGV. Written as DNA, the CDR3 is TGTGCCAGCAGCCAGACAGGGAGAACCGGGGAGCTGTTTTTT. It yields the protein CASSQTGRTGELFF.

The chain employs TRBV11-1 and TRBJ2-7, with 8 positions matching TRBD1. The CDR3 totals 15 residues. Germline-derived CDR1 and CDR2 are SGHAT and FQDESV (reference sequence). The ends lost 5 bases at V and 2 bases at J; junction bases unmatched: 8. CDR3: CASSTRQGSAYEQYF. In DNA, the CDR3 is TGTGCCAGCAGCACCCGACAGGGGTCAGCCTACGAGCAGTACTTC.

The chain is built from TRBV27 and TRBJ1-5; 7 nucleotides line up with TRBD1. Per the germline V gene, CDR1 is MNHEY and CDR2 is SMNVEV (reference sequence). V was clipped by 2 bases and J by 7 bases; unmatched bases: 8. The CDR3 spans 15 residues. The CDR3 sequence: CASSLAGGGIQPQHF. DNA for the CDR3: TGTGCCAGCAGTTTAGCAGGGGGGGGTATACAGCCCCAGCATTTT.

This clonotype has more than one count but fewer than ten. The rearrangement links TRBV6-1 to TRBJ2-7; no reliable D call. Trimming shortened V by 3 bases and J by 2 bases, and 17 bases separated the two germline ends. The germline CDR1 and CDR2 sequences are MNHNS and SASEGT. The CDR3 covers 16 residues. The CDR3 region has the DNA TGTGCCAGCAGTGACGCGTGGAACCCCGTTGCCTACGAGCAGTACTTC. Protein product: CASSDAWNPVAYEQYF.

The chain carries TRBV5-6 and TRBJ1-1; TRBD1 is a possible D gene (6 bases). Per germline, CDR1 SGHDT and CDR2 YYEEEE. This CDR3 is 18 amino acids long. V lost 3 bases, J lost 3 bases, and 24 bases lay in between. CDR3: CASSYRRSGEEMDTEAFF. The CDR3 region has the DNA TGTGCCAGCAGCTACCGGAGGTCAGGGGAGGAGATGGACACTGAAGCTTTCTTT.

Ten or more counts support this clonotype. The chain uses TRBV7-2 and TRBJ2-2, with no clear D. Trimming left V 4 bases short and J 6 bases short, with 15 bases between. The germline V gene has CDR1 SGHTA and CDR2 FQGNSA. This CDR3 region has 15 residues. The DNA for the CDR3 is TGTGCCAGCAGCTCCAGGACCACCAGCCCCGGGGAGCTGTTTTTT. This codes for CASSSRTTSPGELFF.

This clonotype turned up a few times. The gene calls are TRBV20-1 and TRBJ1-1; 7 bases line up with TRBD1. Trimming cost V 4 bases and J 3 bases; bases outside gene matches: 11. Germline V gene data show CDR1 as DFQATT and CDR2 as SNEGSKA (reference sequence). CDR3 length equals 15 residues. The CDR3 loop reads CSAKTPGTAYTEAFF. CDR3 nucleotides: TGCAGTGCTAAGACCCCCGGGACAGCATACACTGAAGCTTTCTTT.

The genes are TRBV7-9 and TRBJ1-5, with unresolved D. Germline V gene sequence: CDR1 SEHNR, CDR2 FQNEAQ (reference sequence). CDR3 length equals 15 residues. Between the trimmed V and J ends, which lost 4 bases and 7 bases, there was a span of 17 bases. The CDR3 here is CASSSPDEMGQPQHF. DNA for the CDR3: TGTGCCAGCAGCTCCCCGGATGAGATGGGCCAGCCCCAGCATTTT.

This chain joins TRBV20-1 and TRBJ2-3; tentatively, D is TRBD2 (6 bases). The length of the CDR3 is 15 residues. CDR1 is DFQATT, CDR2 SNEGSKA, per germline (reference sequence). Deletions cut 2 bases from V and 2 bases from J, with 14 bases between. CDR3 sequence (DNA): TGCAGTGCTAGAACTGAAAGGACTAACACAGATACGCAGTATTTT. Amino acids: CSARTERTNTDTQYF.

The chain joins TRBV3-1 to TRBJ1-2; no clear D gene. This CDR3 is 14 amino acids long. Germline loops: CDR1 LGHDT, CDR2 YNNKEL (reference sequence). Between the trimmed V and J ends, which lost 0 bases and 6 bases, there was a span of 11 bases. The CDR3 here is CASSQDRPANGYTF. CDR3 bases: TGTGCCAGCAGCCAAGATCGGCCGGCGAATGGCTACACCTTC.

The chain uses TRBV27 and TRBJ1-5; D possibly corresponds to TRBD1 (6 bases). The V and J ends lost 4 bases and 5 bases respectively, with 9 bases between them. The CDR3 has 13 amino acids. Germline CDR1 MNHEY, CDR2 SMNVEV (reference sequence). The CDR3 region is CASSSTGYQPQHF. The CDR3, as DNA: TGTGCCAGCAGTTCCACAGGGTATCAGCCCCAGCATTTT.

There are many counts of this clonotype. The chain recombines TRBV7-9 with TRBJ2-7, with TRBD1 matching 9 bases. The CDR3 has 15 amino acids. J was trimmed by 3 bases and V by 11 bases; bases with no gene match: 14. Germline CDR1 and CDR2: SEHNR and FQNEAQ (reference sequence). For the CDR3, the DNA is TGTGCCTCTCGAAACGGGGGGACAGGGAGCTACGAGCAGTACTTC. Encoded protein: CASRNGGTGSYEQYF.

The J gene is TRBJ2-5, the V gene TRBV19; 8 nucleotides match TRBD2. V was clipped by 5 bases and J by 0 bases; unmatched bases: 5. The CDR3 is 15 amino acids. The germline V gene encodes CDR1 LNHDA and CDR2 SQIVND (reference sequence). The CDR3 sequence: CASSWGAGDQETQYF. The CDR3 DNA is TGTGCCAGTAGTTGGGGAGCGGGAGACCAAGAGACCCAGTACTTC.

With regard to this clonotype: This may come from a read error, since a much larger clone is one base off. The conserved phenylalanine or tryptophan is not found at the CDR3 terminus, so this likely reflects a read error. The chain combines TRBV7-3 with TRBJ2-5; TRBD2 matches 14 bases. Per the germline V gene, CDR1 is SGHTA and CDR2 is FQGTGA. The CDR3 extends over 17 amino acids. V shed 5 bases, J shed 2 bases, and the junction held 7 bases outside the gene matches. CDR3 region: CASSLVRLAGGQETQYL. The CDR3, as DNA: TGTGCCAGCAGCCTCGTCCGACTAGCGGGGGGGCAAGAGACCCAGTACTTA.

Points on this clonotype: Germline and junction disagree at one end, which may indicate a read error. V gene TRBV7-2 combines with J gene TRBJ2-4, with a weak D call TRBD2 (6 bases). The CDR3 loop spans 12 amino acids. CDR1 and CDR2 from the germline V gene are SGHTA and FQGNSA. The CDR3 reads CASSFGLNSQYF. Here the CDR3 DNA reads TGTGCCAGCAGCTTTGGACTAAACAGTCAGTACTTC. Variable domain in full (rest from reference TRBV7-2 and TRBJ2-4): GAGVSQSPSNKVTEKGKDVELRCDPISGHTALYWYRQSLGQGLEFLIYFQGNSAPDKSGLPSDRFSAERTGGSVSTLTIQRTQQEDSAVYLCASSFGLNSQYFGAGTRLSVL.

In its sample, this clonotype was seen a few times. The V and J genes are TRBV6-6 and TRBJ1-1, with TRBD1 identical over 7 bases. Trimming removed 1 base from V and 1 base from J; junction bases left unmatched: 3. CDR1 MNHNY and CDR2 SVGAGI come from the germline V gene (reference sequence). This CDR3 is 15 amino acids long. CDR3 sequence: CASSYLAGGNTEAFF. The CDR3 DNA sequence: TGTGCCAGCAGTTACTTGGCAGGGGGGAACACTGAAGCTTTCTTT.

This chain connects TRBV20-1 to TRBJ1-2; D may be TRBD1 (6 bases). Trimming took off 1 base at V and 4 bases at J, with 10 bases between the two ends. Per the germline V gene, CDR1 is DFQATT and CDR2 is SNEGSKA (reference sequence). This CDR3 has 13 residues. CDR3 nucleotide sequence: TGCAGTGCTAGAGCCCTGGACAGCTATGGCTACACCTTC. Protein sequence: CSARALDSYGYTF.

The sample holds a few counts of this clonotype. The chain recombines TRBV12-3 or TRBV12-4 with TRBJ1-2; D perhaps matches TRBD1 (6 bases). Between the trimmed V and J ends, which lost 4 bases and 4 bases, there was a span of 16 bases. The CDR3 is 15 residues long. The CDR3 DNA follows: TGTGCCAGCAGTTCCCTCCCCAGGGGAGGCTATGGCTACACCTTC. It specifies CASSSLPRGGYGYTF.

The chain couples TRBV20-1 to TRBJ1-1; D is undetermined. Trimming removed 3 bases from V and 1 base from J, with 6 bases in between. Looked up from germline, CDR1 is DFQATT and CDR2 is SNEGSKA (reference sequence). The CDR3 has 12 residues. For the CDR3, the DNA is TGCAGTGCTAGTAAGGAGAACACTGAAGCTTTCTTT. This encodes CSASKENTEAFF.

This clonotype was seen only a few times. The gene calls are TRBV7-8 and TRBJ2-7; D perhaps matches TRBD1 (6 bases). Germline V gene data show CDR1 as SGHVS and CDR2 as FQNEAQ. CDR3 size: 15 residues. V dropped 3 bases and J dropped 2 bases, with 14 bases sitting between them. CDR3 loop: CASSFRGSGPYEQYF. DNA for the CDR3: TGTGCCAGCAGCTTCAGGGGCTCCGGCCCCTACGAGCAGTACTTC.

The CDR3 DNA follows: TGCGCCAGCAGCCAAGAACCCCTTGGCAGGTACCAGTACTTC. Protein: CASSQEPLGRYQYF. The chain employs TRBV4-1 and TRBJ2-5; no clear D. V lost 0 bases, J lost 10 bases, and 15 bases lay in between. Germline V gene sequence: CDR1 MGHRA, CDR2 YSYEKL. This CDR3 comprises 14 residues.

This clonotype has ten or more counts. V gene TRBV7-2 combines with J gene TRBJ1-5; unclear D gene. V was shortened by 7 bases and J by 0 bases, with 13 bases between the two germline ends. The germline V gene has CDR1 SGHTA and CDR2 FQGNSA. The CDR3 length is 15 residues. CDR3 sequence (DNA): TGTGCCAGCACTAATGTAGGGTATAGCAATCAGCCCCAGCATTTT. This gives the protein CASTNVGYSNQPQHF.

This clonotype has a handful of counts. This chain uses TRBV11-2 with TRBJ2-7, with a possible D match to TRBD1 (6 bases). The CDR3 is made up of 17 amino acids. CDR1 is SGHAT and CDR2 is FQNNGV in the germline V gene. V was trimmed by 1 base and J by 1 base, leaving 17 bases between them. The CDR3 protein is CASSLAVPGAASYEQYF. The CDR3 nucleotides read TGTGCCAGCAGCTTAGCGGTTCCAGGGGCGGCTTCCTACGAGCAGTACTTC. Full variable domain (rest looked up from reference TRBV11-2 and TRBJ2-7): EAGVAQSPRYKIIEKRQSVAFWCNPISGHATLYWYQQILGQGPKLLIQFQNNGVVDDSQLPKDRFSAERLKGVDSTLKIQPAKLEDSAVYLCASSLAVPGAASYEQYFGPGTRLTVT.

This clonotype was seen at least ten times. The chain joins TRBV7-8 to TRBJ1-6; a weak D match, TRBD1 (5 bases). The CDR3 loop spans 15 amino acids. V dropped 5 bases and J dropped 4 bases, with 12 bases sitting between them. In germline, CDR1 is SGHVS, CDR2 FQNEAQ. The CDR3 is CASSPGTAYNSPLHF. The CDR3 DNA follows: TGTGCCAGCAGCCCGGGGACTGCGTATAATTCACCCCTCCACTTT. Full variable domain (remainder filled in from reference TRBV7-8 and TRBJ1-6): GAGVSQSPRYKVAKRGQDVALRCDPISGHVSLFWYQQALGQGPEFLTYFQNEAQLDKSGLPSDRFFAERPEGSVSTLKIQRTQQEDSAVYLCASSPGTAYNSPLHFGNGTRLTVT.